Each of the 5 T cell receptor beta chains below was sequenced from the same sample in a study of beta chain features in type 1 diabetes. Expressed TCRB transcripts got sequenced, as all isolated RNA was reverse transcribed. Data came from immunoSEQ multiplex PCR; TCRdb stores just in-frame clones and leaves some out. This table holds 600,000 to 650,000 clones, less than 20% found once. The source material was naive CD4+ T cells from blood. All receptors derive from a man aged 18 to 30 in good health.

The chain uses TRBV7-2 and TRBJ2-3; 14 bases match TRBD2. Per the germline V gene, CDR1 is SGHTA and CDR2 is FQGNSA. V trimming: 5 bases; J trimming: 1 base; junction bases outside the gene matches: 5. The CDR3 is 17 amino acids. CDR3 residues: CASSLTSGRVRTDTQYF. Here the CDR3 DNA reads TGTGCCAGCAGCCTGACTAGCGGGAGGGTTCGCACAGATACGCAGTATTTT. Full variable domain (missing parts from reference TRBV7-2 and TRBJ2-3): GAGVSQSPSNKVTEKGKDVELRCDPISGHTALYWYRQSLGQGLEFLIYFQGNSAPDKSGLPSDRFSAERTGGSVSTLTIQRTQQEDSAVYLCASSLTSGRVRTDTQYFGPGTRLTVL.

This clone was seen a handful of times. This chain links TRBV7-9 with TRBJ1-1; TRBD1 matches at 8 bases. The CDR3 contains 15 residues. With V trimmed by 6 bases and J by 0 bases, 6 bases remained unmatched. Germline assignment: CDR1 SEHNR and CDR2 FQNEAQ (reference sequence). CDR3 amino acids: CASRPAGGMNTEAFF. CDR3 sequence (DNA): TGTGCCAGCAGACCCGCAGGGGGCATGAACACTGAAGCTTTCTTT.

The chain employs TRBV9 and TRBJ1-2; TRBD1 is a possible D gene (5 bases). The germline V and J ends were trimmed by 4 bases and 1 base, with 14 bases remaining between them. The CDR3 is 15 residues long. Germline V gives CDR1 SGDLS, CDR2 YYNGEE. CDR3 DNA: TGTGCCAGCAGCCCCCGGGGGTCCTATAACTATGGCTACACCTTC. Protein product: CASSPRGSYNYGYTF. The full variable domain, rest sourced from reference TRBV9 and TRBJ1-2, is DSGVTQTPKHLITATGQRVTLRCSPRSGDLSVYWYQQSLDQGLQFLIQYYNGEERAKGNILERFSAQQFPDLHSELNLSSLELGDSALYFCASSPRGSYNYGYTFGSGTRLTVV.

This chain's CDR3 is CSGYSRTGGTKTGNGNYGYTF. CDR3 nucleotide sequence: TGCAGCGGGTACTCACGGACAGGGGGAACCAAAACCGGAAACGGAAACTATGGCTACACCTTC. The J gene is TRBJ1-2, the V gene TRBV29-1; 10 nucleotides line up with TRBD1. Germline-derived CDR1 and CDR2 are SQVTM and ANQGSEA. There are 21 residues in the CDR3. The V gene end was trimmed by 7 bases and the J gene end by 2 bases; junction bases not matched to a gene: 28.

The chain is built from TRBV10-3 and TRBJ1-4; 9 nucleotides match TRBD1. J was trimmed by 10 bases and V by 5 bases; bases with no gene match: 8. CDR1 is ENHRY and CDR2 is SYGVKD in the germline V gene. The CDR3 sequence is 14 residues long. CDR3 protein: CAISTGTGSRKLFF. The CDR3, as DNA: TGTGCCATCAGTACCGGGACAGGGAGCCGAAAACTGTTTTTT.